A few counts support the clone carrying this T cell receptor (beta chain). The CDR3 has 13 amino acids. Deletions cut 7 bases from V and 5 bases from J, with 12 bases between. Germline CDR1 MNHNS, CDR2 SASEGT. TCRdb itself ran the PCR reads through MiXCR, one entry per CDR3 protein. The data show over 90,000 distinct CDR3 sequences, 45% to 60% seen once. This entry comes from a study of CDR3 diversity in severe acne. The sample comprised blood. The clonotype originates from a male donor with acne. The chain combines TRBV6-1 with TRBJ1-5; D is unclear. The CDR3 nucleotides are TGTGCCAGCATGGTGGTTGCGGATCAGCCCCAGCATTTT. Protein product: CASMVVADQPQHF.